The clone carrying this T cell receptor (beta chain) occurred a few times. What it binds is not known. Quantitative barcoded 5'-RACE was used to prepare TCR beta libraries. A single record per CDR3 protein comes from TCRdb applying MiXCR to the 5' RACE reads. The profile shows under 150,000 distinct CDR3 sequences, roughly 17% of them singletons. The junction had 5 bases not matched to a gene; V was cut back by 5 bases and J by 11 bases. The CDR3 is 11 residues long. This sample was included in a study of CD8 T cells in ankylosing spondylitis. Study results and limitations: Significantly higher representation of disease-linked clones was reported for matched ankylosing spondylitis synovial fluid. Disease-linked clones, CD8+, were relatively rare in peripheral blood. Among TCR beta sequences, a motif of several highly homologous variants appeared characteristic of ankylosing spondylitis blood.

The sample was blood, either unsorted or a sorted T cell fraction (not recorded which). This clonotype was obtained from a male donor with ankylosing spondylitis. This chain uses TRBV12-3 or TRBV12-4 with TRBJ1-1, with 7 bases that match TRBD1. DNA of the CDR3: TGTGCCAGCAGTGACAGGGCAATCGCTTTCTTT. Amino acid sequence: CASSDRAIAFF.